The source of this TCR beta chain is a study of T cells in localized non-small cell lung cancer. Generated by immunoSEQ multiplex PCR, the TCRdb table keeps only in-frame clones and is missing some. The sample lists 100,000 to 150,000 clones, more than 80% occurring once. Comments on this clone: Its target is unknown.

Overall study results and limits: Clonality peaked in uninvolved adjacent lung rather than tumor.

The source of this sequence is a female donor aged 60 or older with stage I lung adenocarcinoma. The sample in question was peripheral blood, obtained before any cancer treatment.

As DNA, the CDR3 is TGTGCCTGGACCCCCGTGGAGAGTGGCTACACCTTC. As protein: CAWTPVESGYTF. The rearrangement links TRBV30 to TRBJ1-2; no definite D call. V was cut by 4 bases and J by 7 bases, with 13 bases left in between. CDR1 and CDR2 from the germline V gene are GTSNPN and SVGIG (reference sequence). The CDR3 loop spans 12 amino acids.